A single sample gave rise to the 6 T cell receptor beta chains below, sequenced in a study of glioma-infiltrating T cells after dendritic cell vaccination. Libraries were prepared by immunoSEQ multiplex PCR; TCRdb keeps only in-frame clonotypes and omits some of them. Of 55,000 to 75,000 clones in the sample, just under 85% were seen once. Time point described: after dendritic cell vaccination, including at tumor progression/relapse. The sequencing here drew on blood, taken after dendritic cell vaccination. All receptors derive from a human donor with glioblastoma.

The chain combines TRBV11-2 with TRBJ2-7; the match to TRBD2 covers 8 bases. CDR3 size: 13 residues. The germline V gene has CDR1 SGHAT and CDR2 FQNNGV. Trimming took 0 bases from V and 6 from J; bases not matched to a gene: 1. The chain's CDR3 is CASSLDRGGEQYF. The CDR3 region has the DNA TGTGCCAGCAGCTTAGATCGGGGGGGCGAGCAGTACTTC.

The chain employs TRBV7-6 and TRBJ2-5, with a possible D match to TRBD1 (6 bases). This CDR3 has 16 amino acids. Trimming shortened V by 7 bases and J by 0 bases, and 18 bases separated the two germline ends. Germline CDR1 reads SGHVS; CDR2 reads FNYEAQ. CDR3 protein: CASTFNADRHQETQYF. The CDR3 nucleotides read TGTGCCAGCACCTTTAACGCTGACAGGCACCAAGAGACCCAGTACTTC.

The DNA of the CDR3 is TGTGCCAGTATGACAGGGGACGCATACAATGAGCAGTTCTTC. Amino acids: CASMTGDAYNEQFF. The chain uses TRBV19 and TRBJ2-1; 8 bases are shared with TRBD1. Germline V gene lookup returns CDR1 LNHDA and CDR2 SQIVND (reference sequence). After removal of 7 bases from V and 4 bases from J, the junction contained 6 bases not matched to a gene. The CDR3 has 14 amino acids.

The J gene is TRBJ1-2, the V gene TRBV5-6; D gene uncertain. The CDR3 is made up of 12 amino acids. Trimming took off 5 bases at V and 8 bases at J, with 13 bases between the two ends. Germline-derived CDR1 and CDR2 are SGHDT and YYEEEE. For the CDR3, the DNA is TGTGCCAGCAGGATTACAGCGGGAGGCTACACCTTC. Translated: CASRITAGGYTF.

The chain links TRBV5-1 to TRBJ2-2, with D perhaps matching TRBD2 (6 bases). The germline CDR1 and CDR2 sequences are SGHRS and YFSETQ. V was trimmed by 4 bases and J by 4 bases, leaving 11 bases between them. This CDR3 has 14 residues. The CDR3 protein is CASSPGGVTGELFF. Written as DNA, the CDR3 is TGCGCCAGCAGCCCGGGCGGGGTCACCGGGGAGCTGTTTTTT.

V and J are TRBV11-2 and TRBJ2-5; 7 positions match TRBD1. V dropped 4 bases and J dropped 5; count of bases not matched to a gene: 7. The CDR3 covers 14 residues. In germline, CDR1 is SGHAT, CDR2 FQNNGV. For the CDR3, the DNA is TGTGCCAGCAGCTCACCCCTCAGGGGGGAGACCCAGTACTTC. Translation gives CASSSPLRGETQYF.